This T cell receptor beta chain is drawn from a study of cytomegalovirus exposure and HLA in healthy donors. As for this clone: The target antigen is unknown.

General study points: Presence/absence analyses took donor sequencing depth as roughly uniform. A classifier reportedly called cytomegalovirus status with high sensitivity and specificity. An ancestry cluster, one associated with Asian ancestry, reportedly showed fewer N-insertions than the roughly 610-donor mean in a later analysis. It was approximately 150 TCR beta chains that were listed as cytomegalovirus-associated.

The PCR made use of 60 Vbeta and 13 Jbeta primers. Assay: immunoSEQ multiplex PCR; the TCRdb copy retains only in-frame clones and omits some. The top ten hold approximately 2.1% of the sample, which has approximately 100,000 clones, 65% to 80% seen once. The CDR3 extends over 15 amino acids. The clonotype originates from a middle-aged woman in good health and CMV-seronegative. The gene calls are TRBV21-1 and TRBJ1-6; the table calls TRBD1, which could not be checked here. TRBV21-1 is termed a pseudogene. What was sequenced was PBMCs. CDR3 in amino acids: CASSKEAGSNSPLHF. The CDR3 bases are TGTGCCAGCAGCAAAGAGGCAGGGTCTAATTCACCCCTCCACTTT.